This entry features one TCR beta chain sequence. With 60 Vbeta and 13 Jbeta primers, the PCR was carried out. Clones were read by immunoSEQ multiplex PCR, and TCRdb kept only the in-frame ones, dropping some. The table includes roughly 84,000 clones, around 85% detected once. These data come from a study of cytomegalovirus exposure and HLA in healthy donors. Material for sequencing was PBMCs. The receptor was isolated from a human donor in good health.

CDR3 sequence reads: CASSQGQGPGNTIYF. The CDR3 DNA reads as TGTGCCAGCTCACAAGGACAGGGACCGGGAAACACCATATATTTT. This chain joins TRBV18 and TRBJ1-3, with 8 bases identical to TRBD1. The ends lost 4 bases at V and 4 bases at J; junction bases unmatched: 6. The germline V gene encodes CDR1 KGHSH and CDR2 LQKENI. The CDR3 sequence is 15 residues long.